Below, 6 T cell receptor beta chains from the same sample are listed, as sequenced in a study of long-term antiretroviral therapy in people with HIV. The assay used was immunoSEQ (version v3.0), run at survey level. Profiled with immunoSEQ multiplex PCR; TCRdb holds only in-frame clones, not every one. The sample has 25,000 to 30,000 clones, 80% to 85% seen once. The source was unsorted PBMCs, collected 0.4 years after starting antiretroviral therapy. These receptors all stem from a man between 18 and 29 years old with HIV.

This sequence joins TRBV4-3 and TRBJ2-7; 11 bases line up with TRBD2. Trimming cost V 2 bases and J 2 bases; bases outside gene matches: 11. The CDR3 spans 18 residues. Per germline, CDR1 LGHNA and CDR2 YSLEER. The CDR3: CASSQTTSGAYLPYEQYF. The CDR3, as DNA: TGCGCCAGCAGCCAAACGACTAGCGGGGCTTACCTCCCCTACGAGCAGTACTTC.

V is TRBV6-1 and J is TRBJ2-3, with 8 bases that match TRBD2. Trimming at V came to 3 bases and at J to 4 bases, leaving 3 bases not matched to a gene. Per the germline V gene, CDR1 is MNHNS and CDR2 is SASEGT. This CDR3 region has 14 residues. The CDR3 coding sequence is TGTGCCAGCAGTGAGGGGACTAGAGCAGATACGCAGTATTTT. Amino acid sequence: CASSEGTRADTQYF.

The rearrangement joins TRBV5-1 to TRBJ1-2; 7 bases are shared with TRBD1. The CDR3 extends over 15 amino acids. Germline CDR1 reads SGHRS; CDR2 reads YFSETQ. V lost 0 bases and J lost 3; bases outside the gene matches: 5. CDR3 region: CASSLGPQGDYGYTF. In nucleotides, the CDR3 is TGCGCCAGCAGCTTGGGACCCCAGGGGGACTATGGCTACACCTTC.

Turning to this clone: An end of the junction does not agree with germline; a read error may underlie this. The chain is built from TRBV5-1 and TRBJ2-3; TRBD2 agrees at 8 bases. Germline CDR1 is SGHRS and CDR2 is YFSETQ. This CDR3 is built from 16 residues. CDR3 residues: CASSFPRGGSTYTQYF. Written as DNA, the CDR3 is TGCGCCAGCAGCTTCCCTCGGGGGGGAAGCACATATACGCAGTATTTT.

This clone was seen a single time. The rearrangement uses TRBV28 and TRBJ2-7; the match to TRBD1 covers 9 bases. There are 16 residues in the CDR3. The V segment lost 4 bases and the J segment 3 bases; nucleotides outside the gene matches: 10. Germline CDR1 MDHEN, CDR2 SYDVKM. The CDR3 DNA reads as TGTGCCAGCAGTTCGACCCGGGACAGGGAGTTCTACGAGCAGTACTTC. Protein sequence: CASSSTRDREFYEQYF.

The chain carries TRBV6-4 and TRBJ2-1; D remains unclear. V lost 3 bases and J lost 8, with 17 bases in between. Germline V gene sequence: CDR1 MRHNA, CDR2 SNTAGT. The CDR3 is made up of 15 amino acids. The CDR3 protein is CASSEKGDEDDEQFF. The CDR3 region has the DNA TGTGCCAGCAGTGAGAAAGGCGACGAGGACGATGAGCAGTTCTTC.